These 27 T cell receptor beta chains originate from one sample sequenced in a study of T cell responses to AZD1222 COVID-19 vaccine. Here immunoSEQ multiplex PCR was the method, and the copy in TCRdb shows in-frame clones only, minus some. The sample lists 150,000 to 160,000 clones, 85% to 95% seen once, with roughly 1.6% in the top ten. Here the sequenced sample was peripheral blood, taken 28 days after the second AZD1222 dose. Receptors originate from an adult who received the AZD1222 COVID-19 vaccine.

This clone has only a few counts. CDR3 sequence reads: CASSLQGSPGYTF. CDR3 bases: TGTGCCAGCAGTTTACAGGGCTCTCCTGGCTACACCTTC. The rearrangement links TRBV2 to TRBJ1-2, with a weak D call TRBD1 (6 bases). Trimming took 5 bases from V and 7 from J, leaving 14 bases between them. Germline values: CDR1 SNHLY, CDR2 FYNNEI. The length of the CDR3 is 13 residues. The entire variable domain, with the rest obtained from reference TRBV2 and TRBJ1-2, is as follows: EPEVTQTPSHQVTQMGQEVILRCVPISNHLYFYWYRQILGQKVEFLVSFYNNEISEKSEIFDDQFSVERPDGSNFTLKIRSTKLEDSAMYFCASSLQGSPGYTFGSGTRLTVV.

CDR3 DNA sequence: TGTGCCAGCAGCTTAGATGGGGCCTTGAACACTGAAGCTTTCTTT. It encodes CASSLDGALNTEAFF. The chain carries TRBV7-9 and TRBJ1-1; possible D gene TRBD1, 5 bases. The V gene lost 1 base and the J gene lost 0 bases, with 9 bases spanning the gap. CDR3 length equals 15 residues. CDR1 is SEHNR and CDR2 is FQNEAQ in the germline V gene (reference sequence).

The chain is built from TRBV7-8 and TRBJ1-5; 9 nucleotides agree with TRBD1. Germline V lookup: CDR1 SGHVS, CDR2 FQNEAQ. The CDR3 totals 16 residues. V was clipped by 1 base and J by 6 bases; unmatched bases: 7. The CDR3, as DNA: TGTGCCAGCAGCTTAGAAGGGACAGGGATCAGTCAGCCCCAGCATTTT. Translating gives CASSLEGTGISQPQHF.

The genes are TRBV28 and TRBJ1-4, with a possible D match to TRBD1 (6 bases). V was cut by 8 bases and J by 7 bases, with 11 bases left in between. Germline lookup yields CDR1 MDHEN and CDR2 SYDVKM. This CDR3 spans 12 amino acids. CDR3 residues: CASGGPLEKLFF. The CDR3 DNA follows: TGTGCCAGCGGGGGGCCCCTTGAAAAACTGTTTTTT.

The V gene is TRBV27, the J gene TRBJ2-5, with 12 nucleotides matching TRBD2. The CDR3 extends over 17 amino acids. Trimming at V came to 0 bases and at J to 2 bases, leaving 4 bases not matched to a gene. Germline V gene lookup returns CDR1 MNHEY and CDR2 SMNVEV (reference sequence). The CDR3 DNA reads TGTGCCAGCAGTTTATCCATCGGACTAGCGGGACAAGAGACCCAGTACTTC. Residues: CASSLSIGLAGQETQYF.

The V and J genes are TRBV2 and TRBJ1-2; D uncertain. This CDR3 is built from 14 residues. Germline V gene data show CDR1 as SNHLY and CDR2 as FYNNEI. The V end lost 4 bases, the J end lost 5 bases, and 14 bases lay between the germline ends. DNA of the CDR3: TGTGCCAGCAGTGTTTTCAGCAGCGCATATGGCTACACCTTC. This sequence encodes CASSVFSSAYGYTF.

This chain connects TRBV19 to TRBJ2-7, with 7 bases aligning to TRBD1. Germline CDR1 and CDR2: LNHDA and SQIVND (reference sequence). CDR3 length: 14 residues. V lost 6 bases, J lost 2 bases, and 7 bases stayed unmatched. As DNA, the CDR3 is TGTGCCAGTAGCCCCGGAACAGGGGCCTACGAGCAGTACTTC. Residues: CASSPGTGAYEQYF.

This sequence joins TRBV18 and TRBJ2-1; D is unclear. The germline V and J ends were trimmed by 4 bases and 5 bases, with 12 bases remaining between them. CDR1 and CDR2 from the germline V gene are KGHSH and LQKENI. The CDR3 is 14 residues long. CDR3 in amino acids: CASSLAGGDNEQFF. In DNA form, the CDR3 reads TGTGCCAGCTCACTAGCCGGTGGAGACAATGAGCAGTTCTTC.

The rearrangement joins TRBV12-3 or TRBV12-4 to TRBJ2-1; no firm D call. The CDR3 is 13 amino acids. V dropped 2 bases and J dropped 6 bases, with 8 bases sitting between them. CDR3 sequence (DNA): TGTGCCAGCAGTTTATTGGCCCCCAATGAGCAGTTCTTC. Translated, it gives CASSLLAPNEQFF.

This sequence joins TRBV5-1 and TRBJ1-4; D gene unclear. CDR1 and CDR2 from the germline V gene are SGHRS and YFSETQ. The ends were cut back, 4 bases at V and 8 bases at J, with 15 bases in the middle. This CDR3 spans 14 amino acids. CDR3 sequence reads: CASSRGDLQEKLFF. The CDR3 region has the DNA TGCGCCAGCAGCCGTGGAGACTTACAGGAAAAACTGTTTTTT.

The chain uses TRBV2 and TRBJ2-2; D is unclear. Germline V gives CDR1 SNHLY, CDR2 FYNNEI. CDR3 length: 15 residues. Trimming took 6 bases from V and 2 from J, leaving 13 bases between them. CDR3 in DNA: TGTGCCAGCAGGATGATGATAGAAAACACCGGGGAGCTGTTTTTT. This gives the protein CASRMMIENTGELFF.

CDR3 region: CAWTTGIGGYTF. CDR3 coding DNA: TGTGCCTGGACCACGGGCATCGGTGGCTACACCTTC. V is TRBV30 and J is TRBJ1-2; unclear D gene. V gave up 4 bases and J gave up 7 bases, with 13 bases separating them. Germline V gene sequence: CDR1 GTSNPN, CDR2 SVGIG (reference sequence). The CDR3 extends over 12 amino acids. The full variable domain, its missing parts supplied by reference TRBV30 and TRBJ1-2, is SQTIHQWPATLVQPVGSPLSLECTVEGTSNPNLYWYRQAAGRGLQLLFYSVGIGQISSEVPQNLSASRPQDRQFILSSKKLLLSDSGFYLCAWTTGIGGYTFGSGTRLTVV.

This chain joins TRBV28 and TRBJ1-1; a weak D match, TRBD1 (5 bases). The germline V gene has CDR1 MDHEN and CDR2 SYDVKM. V lost 3 bases, J lost 4 bases, and 9 bases lay in between. This CDR3 contains 13 residues. CDR3 DNA: TGTGCCAGCAGTTTCGGGGGAGGCACTGAAGCTTTCTTT. It encodes CASSFGGGTEAFF.

This clone was seen just once. The V gene is TRBV10-3, the J gene TRBJ2-7, with D unclear. The length of the CDR3 is 14 residues. Germline CDR1 ENHRY, CDR2 SYGVKD. V gave up 1 base and J gave up 2 bases, with 9 bases separating them. CDR3 nucleotides: TGTGCCATCAGTGAGTTATTAGGGACCTACGAGCAGTACTTC. Residues: CAISELLGTYEQYF.

The CDR3 DNA sequence: TGTGCCAGCAGCTCCCCTGGAGAGCAGTACTTC. Protein sequence: CASSSPGEQYF. V usage is TRBV13 and J usage is TRBJ2-7; unclear D gene. V lost 4 bases, J lost 7 bases, and 8 bases lay in between. This CDR3 region has 11 residues. The germline gives CDR1 PRHDT, CDR2 FYEKMQ (reference sequence).

V and J are TRBV9 and TRBJ2-2, with 8 bases matching TRBD1. CDR3 length: 16 residues. The V and J ends lost 0 bases and 7 bases, in that order; junction bases with no gene match: 8. Germline V lookup: CDR1 SGDLS, CDR2 YYNGEE. CDR3 bases: TGTGCCAGCAGCGTAGGAGTGACAGGGGACGGCGGGGAGCTGTTTTTT. Amino acids: CASSVGVTGDGGELFF.

This sequence joins TRBV10-3 and TRBJ2-2; TRBD2 matches at 7 bases. V lost 6 bases, J lost 1 base, and 11 bases stayed unmatched. This CDR3 region has 17 residues. The germline gives CDR1 ENHRY, CDR2 SYGVKD. The CDR3 bases are TGTGCCATCAGCCTAGGGAGGGGCAAAGAGAACACCGGGGAGCTGTTTTTT. This encodes CAISLGRGKENTGELFF.

The chain carries TRBV12-5 and TRBJ1-1; no clear D gene. From germline, CDR1 is LGHNT and CDR2 FRNRAP. With 5 bases removed from V and 3 bases from J, the gap between germline ends came to 10 bases. The CDR3 spans 13 residues. As DNA, the CDR3 is TGTGCTAGTGGTCTCCGGACGGACACTGAAGCTTTCTTT. Amino acid sequence: CASGLRTDTEAFF.

V is TRBV27 and J is TRBJ2-3, with 9 bases fitting TRBD2. J gave up 7 bases and V 3 bases, and 5 bases lay outside the gene matches. The CDR3 is 14 amino acids. Germline V CDR1 and CDR2: MNHEY, SMNVEV (reference sequence). The CDR3: CASSFGLAGNTQYF. The CDR3 DNA is TGTGCCAGCAGTTTTGGTCTAGCGGGGAATACGCAGTATTTT.

The CDR3 here is CAITVGGSTYEQYF. CDR3 DNA: TGTGCCATCACCGTCGGGGGTTCAACCTACGAGCAGTACTTC. The V call is TRBV10-3, the J call TRBJ2-7; the D gene is possibly TRBD2 (6 bases). The ends were cut back, 7 bases at V and 2 bases at J, with 15 bases in the middle. Germline values: CDR1 ENHRY, CDR2 SYGVKD. The CDR3 loop spans 14 amino acids.

The table lists this clone with a count of one. This chain joins TRBV28 and TRBJ1-3; D ambiguous. From germline, CDR1 is MDHEN and CDR2 SYDVKM. Trimming took off 7 bases at V and 0 bases at J, with 10 bases between the two ends. This CDR3 contains 14 residues. CDR3 bases: TGTGCCAGCACCCCGATTTTCTCTGGAAACACCATATATTTT. It translates to CASTPIFSGNTIYF.

The chain has TRBV6-5 and TRBJ2-7; D may correspond to TRBD1 or TRBD2 (5 bases each). CDR1 is MNHEY and CDR2 is SVGAGI in the germline V gene. This CDR3 comprises 14 residues. V was cut by 2 bases and J by 3 bases, with 11 bases left in between. CDR3 protein: CASSYGQRGYEQYF. The CDR3 DNA follows: TGTGCCAGCAGTTACGGTCAGAGGGGCTACGAGCAGTACTTC.

V and J are TRBV12-5 and TRBJ1-1; a possible D gene is TRBD1 (5 bases). The CDR3 contains 16 residues. Trimming removed 10 bases from V and 0 bases from J, with 21 bases in between. Germline loops: CDR1 LGHNT, CDR2 FRNRAP. CDR3 DNA: TGTGCTAATAGAGGAGGGGAAGGTTCGATGAACACTGAAGCTTTCTTT. This gives the protein CANRGGEGSMNTEAFF.

The chain has TRBV4-1 and TRBJ1-1; D is possibly TRBD1 (5 bases). There are 14 residues in the CDR3. V was trimmed by 5 bases and J by 4 bases, leaving 14 bases between them. Germline CDR1 MGHRA, CDR2 YSYEKL. The CDR3 coding sequence is TGCGCCAGCAGCTACCCAGGGATGAGCACTGAAGCTTTCTTT. It is translated as CASSYPGMSTEAFF.

The CDR3 coding sequence is TGTGCCAGCAGTTATAATACAGGCCGGACTGAAAAACTGTTTTTT. Its translation: CASSYNTGRTEKLFF. The chain employs TRBV6-2 or TRBV6-3 and TRBJ1-4; possibly TRBD1 for D (5 bases). This CDR3 region has 15 residues. The germline V gene has CDR1 MNHEY and CDR2 SVGEGT. V gave up 3 bases and J gave up 7 bases, with 15 bases separating them.

Only one count was recorded for this clone. The chain carries TRBV30 and TRBJ2-2; TRBD1 matches at 7 bases. The CDR3 runs 12 residues. V was pared by 5 bases and J by 7 bases, with 4 bases of the junction left unmatched. Looked up from germline, CDR1 is GTSNPN and CDR2 is SVGIG (reference sequence). The CDR3 DNA reads as TGTGCCTGGGACAGGGCGGGCGGGGAGCTGTTTTTT. This translates into CAWDRAGGELFF.

The V call is TRBV30, the J call TRBJ1-5; D gene ambiguous. The CDR3 is 16 residues long. The germline CDR1 and CDR2 sequences are GTSNPN and SVGIG (reference sequence). The V end was cut by 2 bases, the J end by 1 base, with 15 bases between. The CDR3 sequence is CAWSRNRDSSNQPQHF. The CDR3 DNA is TGTGCCTGGAGTCGGAACCGGGATTCCAGCAATCAGCCCCAGCATTTT.